The clone carrying this T cell receptor beta chain was found many times. As yet, its antigen is unknown. This CDR3 comprises 16 residues. V was pared by 0 bases and J by 0 bases, with 3 bases of the junction left unmatched. CDR1 and CDR2 (germline): MNHEY, SVGAGI. Each CDR3 protein gets one entry after TCRdb re-called the PCR reads with MiXCR. The sample records 300,000 to 400,000 distinct CDR3 sequences, 20% to 25% being singletons. This record comes from a study of molecular identifiers for immune sequencing clone quantification. Notes on the study in general: Whereas naive cells kept under 1% of molecules in clones above 20 RNA copies, such clones held over 98% in effectors.

This TCR was recovered from a human donor in good health. Some libraries in this study had Jurkat cell RNA spiked in. The chain has TRBV6-5 and TRBJ2-3; TRBD2 agrees at 7 bases. Source material: naive CD8+ T cells from blood, with Jurkat cell RNA spiked in. Subset denoted: FACS-sorted CD8+CD4-CCR7+CD45RA+ naive T cells. The DNA of the CDR3 is TGTGCCAGCAGTTACTCAGCGGGGTCTAGCACAGATACGCAGTATTTT. Its protein is CASSYSAGSSTDTQYF.